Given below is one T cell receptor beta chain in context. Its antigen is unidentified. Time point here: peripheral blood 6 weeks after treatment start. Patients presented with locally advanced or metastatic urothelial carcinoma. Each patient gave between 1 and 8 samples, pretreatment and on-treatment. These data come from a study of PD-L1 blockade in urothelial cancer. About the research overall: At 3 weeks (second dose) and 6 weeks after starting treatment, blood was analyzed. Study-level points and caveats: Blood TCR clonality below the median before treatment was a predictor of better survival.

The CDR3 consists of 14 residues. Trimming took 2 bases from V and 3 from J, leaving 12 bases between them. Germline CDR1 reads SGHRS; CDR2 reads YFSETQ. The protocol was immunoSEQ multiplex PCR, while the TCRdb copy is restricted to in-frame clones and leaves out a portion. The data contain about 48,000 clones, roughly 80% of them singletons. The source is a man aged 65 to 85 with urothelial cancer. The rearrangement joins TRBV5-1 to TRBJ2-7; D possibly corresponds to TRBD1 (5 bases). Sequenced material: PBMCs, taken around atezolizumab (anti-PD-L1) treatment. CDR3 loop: CASSFYDSIYEQYF. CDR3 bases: TGCGCCAGCAGCTTTTATGACAGTATCTACGAGCAGTACTTC.